The T cell receptor (beta chain) described here comes from a study of vaccination and CD4 T cells after COVID-19. Looking at the study overall: Two Hispanic individuals were among six male and four female convalescent patients. Ranging from 14 to 241, the interval between dose two and post-vaccine sampling had a median of about 72 days. Control wells got either CEFX epitopes, HIV-1 Nef peptides, or no peptide at all.

Trimming removed 1 base from V and 1 base from J, with 6 bases in between. Germline CDR1 is MNHGY and CDR2 is SVAAGI. The CDR3 extends over 14 amino acids. The sample holds a few counts of this clonotype. The antigen is not known. The treatment is: roughly ten-day PBMC culture with coronavirus spike peptide pools or control peptides (ViraFEST assay). At the Johns Hopkins FTIC core, DNA taken from cultured CD4+ T cells was sequenced by way of the Oncomine TCR Beta short-read assay. In TCRdb, the PCR reads were re-called with MiXCR into one record per CDR3 protein. The sample lists some 25,000 distinct CDR3 sequences; around 45% were seen once.

Sequencing used CD4+ T cells from blood, cultured in vitro. The chain uses TRBV6-9 and TRBJ2-3; possibly TRBD2 for D (6 bases). The receptor's source is a human donor who had recovered from COVID-19. In nucleotides, the CDR3 is TGTGCCAGCAGTTATTGGAGGGGCACAGATACGCAGTATTTT. Protein sequence: CASSYWRGTDTQYF.